This entry concerns a single T cell receptor beta chain. The target antigen is unknown. The time point denotes: week 47, end of study. The investigators gave 300 ug of mutant IDH1 20-mer peptide in each vaccine dose, together with topical imiquimod. The method was immunoSEQ multiplex PCR; TCRdb's version includes in-frame clones alone and lacks a portion of them. Of some 30,000 clones detected, 80% to 85% appear once; the ten largest clones hold around 28%. V was trimmed by 4 bases and J by 3 bases, leaving 13 bases between them. Germline lookup yields CDR1 SGHRS and CDR2 YFSETQ. CDR3 length: 15 residues. This sample stems from a study of a mutant IDH1 vaccine in newly diagnosed glioma.

The starting material was PBMCs, obtained from a glioma patient whose treatment included an IDH1 peptide vaccine. The sequence was obtained from a man aged 25 to 40 with glioma. The chain couples TRBV5-1 to TRBJ1-4; D may be TRBD1 (6 bases). The CDR3 here is CASSRQEGANEKLFF. Here the CDR3 DNA reads TGCGCCAGCAGCAGACAGGAAGGTGCTAATGAAAAACTGTTTTTT.